One T cell receptor (beta chain) is described in this entry. The sample is drawn from a study of cytomegalovirus exposure and HLA in healthy donors. CDR3 length equals 15 residues. Germline V gene data show CDR1 as MNHEY and CDR2 as SVGAGI. J was trimmed by 1 base and V by 1 base; bases with no gene match: 3. The study ran its PCR with 60 Vbeta and 13 Jbeta primers. Sequencing was performed with immunoSEQ multiplex PCR; in TCRdb, only in-frame clones are kept and a portion is missing. The sample gives roughly 120,000 clones, approximately 78% of which show up once; less than 4% is in the top ten. The source material was PBMCs. The receptor's source is a woman in her twenties or thirties in good health and CMV-seropositive. The chain uses TRBV6-5 and TRBJ1-1; 7 bases agree with TRBD1. The CDR3 coding sequence is TGTGCCAGCAGTTACTGGGGACAGACGAACACTGAAGCTTTCTTT. The encoded protein is CASSYWGQTNTEAFF.